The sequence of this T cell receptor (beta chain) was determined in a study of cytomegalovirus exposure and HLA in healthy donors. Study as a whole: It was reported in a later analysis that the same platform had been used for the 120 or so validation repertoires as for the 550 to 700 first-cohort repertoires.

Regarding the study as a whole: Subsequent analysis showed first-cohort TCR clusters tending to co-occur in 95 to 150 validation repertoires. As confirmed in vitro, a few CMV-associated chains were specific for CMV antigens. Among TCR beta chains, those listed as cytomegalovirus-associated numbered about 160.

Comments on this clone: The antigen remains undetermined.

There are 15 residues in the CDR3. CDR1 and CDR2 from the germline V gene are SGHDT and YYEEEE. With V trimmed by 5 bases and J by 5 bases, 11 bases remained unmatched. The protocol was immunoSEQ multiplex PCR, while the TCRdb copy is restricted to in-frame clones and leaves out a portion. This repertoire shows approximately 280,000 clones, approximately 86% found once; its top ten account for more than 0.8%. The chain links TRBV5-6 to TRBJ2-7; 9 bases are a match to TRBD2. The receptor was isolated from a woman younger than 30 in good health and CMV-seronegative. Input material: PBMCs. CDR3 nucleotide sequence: TGTGCCAGCAGTGCGGTCACTAGCGGGTACCACGAGCAGTACTTC. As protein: CASSAVTSGYHEQYF. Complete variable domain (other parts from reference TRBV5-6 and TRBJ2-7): DAGVTQSPTHLIKTRGQQVTLRCSPKSGHDTVSWYQQALGQGPQFIFQYYEEEERQRGNFPDRFSGHQFPNYSSELNVNALLLGDSALYLCASSAVTSGYHEQYFGPGTRLTVT.